Listed below are T cell receptor beta chains from one sample, sequenced in a study of blood T cells in healthy people across ages. TCRdb reanalysed the 5' RACE reads using MiXCR and keeps one entry per CDR3 protein. Among 650,000 to 1,000,000 distinct CDR3 sequences, under 40% were seen once, and the ten largest hold about an eighth. Specimen: blood. The receptors stem from a man younger than 35 in good health. CDR3s include the opening cysteine and the closing phenylalanine or tryptophan. D genes are given only for firm matches. Not all rows give a size; the values are once, few, many and, for expanded clones, a class.

J	V	size	D	CDR3	DNA
TRBJ1-6	TRBV4-3	few	-	CASSQGRGASLHF	TGCGCCAGCAGCCAAGGAAGAGGAGCGTCCCTCCACTTT
TRBJ2-7	TRBV6-1	-	-	CASSDLGGSYEQYF	TGTGCCAGCAGTGACCTAGGCGGCTCCTACGAGCAGTACTTC
TRBJ2-1	TRBV20-1	few	TRBD1	CSATDRVRDEQFF	TGCAGTGCTACGGACAGGGTGCGGGATGAGCAGTTCTTC
TRBJ1-2	TRBV5-1	-	TRBD1	CASSLTRGHYGYTF	TGCGCCAGCAGCTTGACCAGGGGGCACTATGGCTACACCTTC
TRBJ2-7	TRBV5-1	many	-	CASSQATSYEQYF	TGCGCCAGCAGCCAGGCAACCTCCTACGAGCAGTACTTC
TRBJ1-6	TRBV12-3/TRBV12-4	few	-	CASSAGYNSPLHF	TGTGCCAGCAGTGCGGGCTATAATTCACCCCTCCACTTT
TRBJ1-5	TRBV6-4	-	TRBD1	CASSEEGAGQPQHF	TGTGCCAGCAGTGAGGAGGGGGCTGGTCAGCCCCAGCATTTT
TRBJ2-3	TRBV19	-	-	CASSIDPTASGDTQYF	TGTGCCAGTAGTATAGATCCGACGGCCAGTGGCGATACGCAGTATTTT
TRBJ1-6	TRBV6-5	few	TRBD1	CASSYSGTVYNSPLHF	TGTGCCAGCAGTTACTCTGGGACAGTATATAATTCACCCCTCCACTTT
TRBJ2-2	TRBV9	-	-	CASSVGQDLRTGELFF	TGTGCCAGCAGCGTAGGACAGGACCTTAGGACCGGGGAGCTGTTTTTT